The 8 T cell receptor beta chains below were found in one sample sequenced in a study of blood T cell repertoires in COVID-19. Method: immunoSEQ multiplex PCR; TCRdb's copy keeps in-frame clones and lacks some. The data contain over 100,000 clones, more than 80% of them singletons. The sample consisted of peripheral blood. Receptors were obtained from a human donor in a cohort sampled during active COVID-19.

CDR3 coding DNA: TGTGCCAGTAGTTCCGGAGGGATGAACACTGAAGCTTTCTTT. As protein: CASSSGGMNTEAFF. The chain uses TRBV19 and TRBJ1-1; no clear D gene. The CDR3 runs to 14 residues. The germline V gene encodes CDR1 LNHDA and CDR2 SQIVND (reference sequence). V dropped 5 bases and J dropped 0 bases, with 10 bases sitting between them.

The chain recombines TRBV30 with TRBJ1-1; D not resolved. V was shortened by 2 bases and J by 3 bases, with 10 bases between the two germline ends. The germline V gene encodes CDR1 GTSNPN and CDR2 SVGIG (reference sequence). CDR3 length: 13 residues. The CDR3 is CAWSLRGDTEAFF. The DNA of the CDR3 is TGTGCCTGGAGTCTCCGGGGAGACACTGAAGCTTTCTTT.

This clone turned up a few times. The chain employs TRBV5-1 and TRBJ2-7; 9 bases are shared with TRBD2. CDR1 and CDR2 (germline): SGHRS, YFSETQ. CDR3 size: 15 residues. Germline trimming cut 0 bases from V and 6 bases from J; bases unmatched to any gene: 7. CDR3 coding DNA: TGCGCCAGCAGCTTGGAGCCGGGACTAGCCTCCGAGCAGTACTTC. Translation: CASSLEPGLASEQYF.

This rearrangement joins TRBV25-1 to TRBJ1-6, with D maybe TRBD1 (5 bases). V was cut by 1 base and J by 9 bases, with 13 bases left in between. The CDR3 covers 15 residues. Germline V gene data show CDR1 as MGHDK and CDR2 as SYGVNS. The CDR3 sequence is CASSEFGQEISPLHF. In nucleotides, the CDR3 is TGTGCCAGCAGTGAATTCGGACAAGAAATTTCACCCCTCCACTTT.

This chain connects TRBV5-1 to TRBJ1-1; the D is unclear. Germline V gives CDR1 SGHRS, CDR2 YFSETQ. The germline V and J ends were trimmed by 0 bases and 1 base, with 13 bases remaining between them. The CDR3 sequence is 16 residues long. CDR3 sequence reads: CASSLDVAGQNTEAFF. CDR3 nucleotides: TGCGCCAGCAGCTTGGATGTGGCAGGTCAGAACACTGAAGCTTTCTTT.

This clone was counted only a few times. J is TRBJ2-2 and V is TRBV30, with 10 positions matching TRBD1. Germline CDR1 is GTSNPN and CDR2 is SVGIG (reference sequence). Trimming removed 7 bases from V and 2 bases from J; junction bases left unmatched: 4. The CDR3 is 14 residues long. CDR3 DNA: TGTGCCTCGCGGACAGGGGGAAACACCGGGGAGCTGTTTTTT. It is translated as CASRTGGNTGELFF. The whole variable domain, filled in from reference TRBV30 and TRBJ2-2, reads SQTIHQWPATLVQPVGSPLSLECTVEGTSNPNLYWYRQAAGRGLQLLFYSVGIGQISSEVPQNLSASRPQDRQFILSSKKLLLSDSGFYLCASRTGGNTGELFFGEGSRLTVL.

This rearrangement joins TRBV15 to TRBJ2-3; D remains ambiguous. This CDR3 is built from 13 residues. V lost 5 bases to trimming and J lost 3 bases, with 9 bases between them. The germline V gene has CDR1 LNHNV and CDR2 YYDKDF (reference sequence). CDR3 sequence: CATSARLTDTQYF. The CDR3 DNA reads TGTGCCACCAGCGCGAGACTGACAGATACGCAGTATTTT.

This sequence joins TRBV9 and TRBJ2-3, with TRBD2 as a possible D gene (6 bases). The germline gives CDR1 SGDLS, CDR2 YYNGEE. The germline V and J ends were trimmed by 1 base and 5 bases, with 14 bases remaining between them. The CDR3 spans 15 residues. The CDR3 is CASSVTGVSGDTQYF. The CDR3, as DNA: TGTGCCAGCAGCGTAACGGGAGTCTCAGGAGATACGCAGTATTTT.